This TCR beta chain was profiled in a study of persistence of HIV-infected CD4 T cells. About the study: Isolated cells were CMV- and HIV-1 Gag-responding CD4+ T cells.

Study-level findings and limits: Proviral oligoclonality tracked with TCR oligoclonality within the same sorted cells.

This was the immunoSEQ version 4 assay in survey mode. The protocol was immunoSEQ multiplex PCR, while the TCRdb copy is restricted to in-frame clones and leaves out a portion. Of over 25,000 clones listed, around 80% are singletons. The CDR3 runs 13 residues. The V end lost 2 bases, the J end lost 2 bases, and 6 bases lay between the germline ends. Germline CDR1 is SGHTA and CDR2 is FQGTGA. Worth noting for this clone: Its matching antigen is unknown.

Stimulation used approximately 10 ug/mL lysate from CMV-infected fibroblasts. CD40L/CD69 double-negative CD45RO-high memory CD4+ T cells were collected. Donors had undetectable plasma HIV-1 RNA, under 50 copies/mL, for 4+ years. This chain connects TRBV7-3 to TRBJ1-1; D is unclear. The clonotype originates from an adult man with HIV who was CMV-seropositive. The sequencing used CD4+ T cells sorted from PBMCs after approximately 18-hour stimulation, collected from a patient who received antiretroviral therapy. CDR3 sequence: CASSLHGNTEAFF. CDR3 DNA sequence: TGTGCCAGCAGCTTACACGGCAACACTGAAGCTTTCTTT. The complete variable domain, with remaining parts taken from reference TRBV7-3 and TRBJ1-1, reads GAGVSQTPSNKVTEKGKYVELRCDPISGHTALYWYRQSLGQGPEFLIYFQGTGAADDSGLPNDRFFAVRPEGSVSTLKIQRTERGDSAVYLCASSLHGNTEAFFGQGTRLTVV.